The following is a T cell receptor (beta chain) sequence with its context. This specimen comes from a study of OX40 agonist ivuxolimab in advanced cancers. The CDR3 spans 17 residues. Trimming took off 7 bases at V and 4 bases at J, with 25 bases between the two ends. Here immunoSEQ multiplex PCR was the method, and the copy in TCRdb shows in-frame clones only, minus some. Of tens of thousands of clones in the sample, roughly 89% were seen once. The TCR sequence derives from an adult with an advanced solid tumor such as melanoma, head and neck, liver or kidney cancer. The chain combines TRBV6-7 with TRBJ1-2; D gene uncertain. TRBV6-7 is an ORF, with its function uncertain. Sequences were derived from CD4+ or CD8+ T cells sorted from blood, sampled in a trial of the OX40 agonist ivuxolimab. DNA of the CDR3: TGTGCCAGCACTAACGTACATATTCCCTTCGGACCCTATGGCTACACCTTC. The encoded protein is CASTNVHIPFGPYGYTF.